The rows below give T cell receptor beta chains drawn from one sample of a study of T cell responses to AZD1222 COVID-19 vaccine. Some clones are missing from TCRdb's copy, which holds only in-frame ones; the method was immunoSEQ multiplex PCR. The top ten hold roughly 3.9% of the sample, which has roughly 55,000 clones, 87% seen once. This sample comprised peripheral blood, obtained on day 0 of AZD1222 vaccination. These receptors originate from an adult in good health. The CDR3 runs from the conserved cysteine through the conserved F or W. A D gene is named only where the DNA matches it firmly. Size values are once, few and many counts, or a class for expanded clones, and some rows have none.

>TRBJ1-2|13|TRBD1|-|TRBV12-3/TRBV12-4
CASNTGGSYGYTF
TGTGCCAGCAACACAGGGGGCTCCTATGGCTACACCTTC
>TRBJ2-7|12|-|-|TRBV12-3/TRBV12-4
CASRLSSYEQYF
TGTGCCAGCAGACTAAGCTCCTACGAGCAGTACTTC
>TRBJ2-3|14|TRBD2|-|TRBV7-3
CASSSPGGADTQYF
TGTGCCAGCAGCTCCCCGGGGGGGGCGGATACGCAGTATTTT
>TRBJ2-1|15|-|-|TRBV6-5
CAVGTGIPGNNEQFF
TGTGCGGTGGGAACAGGGATACCAGGCAACAATGAGCAGTTCTTC
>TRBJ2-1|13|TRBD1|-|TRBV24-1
CATRGQGNNEQFF
TGTGCCACCAGAGGACAGGGAAACAATGAGCAGTTCTTC
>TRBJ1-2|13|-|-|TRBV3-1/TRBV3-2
CASSQGFRYGYTF
TGTGCCAGCAGCCAAGGATTCAGATATGGCTACACCTTC
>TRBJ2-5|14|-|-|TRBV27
CASRRTAGGETQYF
TGTGCCAGCAGAAGGACGGCCGGGGGAGAGACCCAGTACTTC
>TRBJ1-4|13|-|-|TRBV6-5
CASSPLAQGELFF
TGTGCCAGCAGTCCCCTGGCGCAGGGAGAACTGTTTTTT
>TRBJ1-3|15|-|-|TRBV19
CASSMDGFSGNTIYF
TGTGCCAGTAGTATGGACGGATTCTCTGGAAACACCATATATTTT
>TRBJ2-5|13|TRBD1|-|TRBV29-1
CSDAGQGQETQYF
TGCAGCGACGCAGGACAGGGCCAAGAGACCCAGTACTTC
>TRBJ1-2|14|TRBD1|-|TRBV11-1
CASSSRTGGYGYTF
TGTGCCAGCAGCTCACGGACAGGGGGCTATGGCTACACCTTC
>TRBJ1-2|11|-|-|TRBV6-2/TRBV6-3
CASSYQGGYTF
TGTGCCAGCAGTTACCAGGGTGGCTACACCTTC
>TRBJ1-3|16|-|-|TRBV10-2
CASSELAVLGGGTIYF
TGCGCCAGCAGTGAGCTCGCCGTTCTCGGGGGGGGCACCATATATTTT
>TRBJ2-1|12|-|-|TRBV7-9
CASSLGDGEQFF
TGTGCCAGCAGCTTGGGGGACGGTGAGCAGTTCTTC
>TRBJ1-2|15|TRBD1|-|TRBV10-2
CASSEAGQGYYGYTF
TGCGCCAGCAGTGAAGCGGGACAGGGTTATTATGGCTACACCTTC
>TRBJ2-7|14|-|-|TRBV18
CASSLLAEPYEQYF
TGTGCCAGCTCCCTCTTAGCTGAGCCCTACGAGCAGTACTTC
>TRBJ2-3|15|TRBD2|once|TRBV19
CASSMVAGGTDTQYF
TGTGCCAGTAGTATGGTAGCGGGGGGCACAGATACGCAGTATTTT
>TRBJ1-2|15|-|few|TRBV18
CASSPMDSSGHGYTF
TGTGCCAGCTCACCAATGGACTCTTCAGGGCATGGCTACACCTTC
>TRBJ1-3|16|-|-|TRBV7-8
CASSLRDFDFGNTIYF
TGTGCCAGCAGCTTAAGGGACTTCGATTTTGGAAACACCATATATTTT
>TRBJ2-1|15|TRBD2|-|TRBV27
CASSFGGGSPNEQFF
TGTGCCAGCAGTTTCGGCGGGGGGTCCCCCAATGAGCAGTTCTTC
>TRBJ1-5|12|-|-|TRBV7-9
CASSESNQPQHF
TGTGCCAGCAGCGAAAGCAATCAGCCCCAGCATTTT
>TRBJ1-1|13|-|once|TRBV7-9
CASSPPGGTEAFF
TGTGCCAGCAGCCCCCCGGGAGGCACTGAAGCTTTCTTT
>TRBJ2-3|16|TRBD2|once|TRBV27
CASSSLAGGSTDTQYF
TGTGCCAGCAGTTCACTAGCGGGGGGTAGCACAGATACGCAGTATTTT
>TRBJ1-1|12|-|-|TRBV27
CASSIPGAEAFF
TGTGCCAGCAGTATACCAGGGGCTGAAGCTTTCTTT
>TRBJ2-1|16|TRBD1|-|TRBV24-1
CATSAGDGTGWNEQFF
TGTGCCACCAGTGCGGGGGATGGGACAGGGTGGAATGAGCAGTTCTTC
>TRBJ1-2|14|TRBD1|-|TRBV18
CASSPTGTGDGYTF
TGTGCCAGCTCACCGACCGGGACAGGGGATGGCTACACCTTC
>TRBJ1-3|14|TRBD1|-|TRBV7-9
CASSLDRAGNTIYF
TGTGCCAGCAGCCTAGACAGGGCTGGAAACACCATATATTTT
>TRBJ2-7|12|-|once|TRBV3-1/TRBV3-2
CASSQAGTEQYF
TGTGCCAGCAGCCAAGCGGGTACCGAGCAGTACTTC